A single sample gave rise to the 7 T cell receptor beta chains below, sequenced in a study of T-cell reconstitution after alpha-beta-depleted transplantation in children. The authors prepared the TCRbeta library with unique molecular identifiers. One entry per CDR3 protein, called by TCRdb with MiXCR from the PCR reads. In the table there are about 980,000 distinct CDR3 sequences, about 31% of which are singletons. The material sequenced was PBMCs, mostly from graft donor cells, taken 360 days after TCRalphabeta/CD19-depleted stem cell transplant. These receptors all come from a boy less than two years old who had a stem cell transplant for SCID, so the T cells may come from the graft donor.

V and J are TRBV14 and TRBJ2-2; D is ambiguous. Trimming stripped 4 bases from V and 1 base from J, with 7 bases between. The CDR3 contains 14 residues. Germline V gene sequence: CDR1 SGHDN, CDR2 FVKESK. CDR3 in amino acids: CASSPPWNTGELFF. CDR3 DNA: TGTGCCAGCAGCCCACCATGGAACACCGGGGAGCTGTTTTTT.

The chain carries TRBV7-2 and TRBJ2-2; TRBD2 aligns across 7 bases. In germline, CDR1 is SGHTA, CDR2 FQGNSA. V was clipped by 4 bases and J by 1 base; unmatched bases: 6. CDR3 length: 16 amino acids. The CDR3 loop reads CASSWEGRVNTGELFF. For the CDR3, the DNA is TGTGCCAGCAGCTGGGAGGGACGGGTGAACACCGGGGAGCTGTTTTTT.

This clonotype has just a few counts. The chain recombines TRBV20-1 with TRBJ2-3, with 7 bases aligning to TRBD1. CDR1 and CDR2 from the germline V gene are DFQATT and SNEGSKA (reference sequence). The CDR3 is 15 residues long. V lost 3 bases to trimming and J lost 2 bases; unmatched junction nucleotides: 8. CDR3 nucleotide sequence: TGCAGTGCTAGTACAGTAGGGGGCGCCACAGATACGCAGTATTTT. Its protein is CSASTVGGATDTQYF.

The V call is TRBV5-5, the J call TRBJ2-3, with 9 bases that match TRBD1. V gave up 3 bases and J gave up 4 bases; unmatched junction bases: 9. Germline CDR1 is SGHKS and CDR2 is YYEKEE (reference sequence). The CDR3 loop spans 16 amino acids. The CDR3 nucleotides read TGTGCCAGCAGCTCCGAAACAGGGGGCACCCCAGATACGCAGTATTTT. Its protein product is CASSSETGGTPDTQYF.

This clonotype showed up just a few times. The CDR3 DNA reads TGCGCCAGCAGCAAGGGTAGCGAAACAGATACGCAGTATTTT. Translated: CASSKGSETDTQYF. The chain combines TRBV5-1 with TRBJ2-3; the D gene is possibly TRBD2 (5 bases). CDR1 SGHRS and CDR2 YFSETQ come from the germline V gene. V dropped 4 bases and J dropped 3 bases, with 12 bases sitting between them. The length of the CDR3 is 14 residues.

The rearrangement joins TRBV20-1 to TRBJ1-2, with 8 bases that match TRBD1. After removal of 5 bases from V and 4 bases from J, the junction contained 3 bases not matched to a gene. The CDR3 is 12 amino acids. From germline, CDR1 is DFQATT and CDR2 SNEGSKA (reference sequence). Here the CDR3 DNA reads TGCAGTGCTGGACAGGGCTCCTATGGCTACACCTTC. This codes for CSAGQGSYGYTF.

The V call is TRBV27, the J call TRBJ2-3; tentatively, D is TRBD2 (7 bases). Germline CDR1 MNHEY, CDR2 SMNVEV (reference sequence). This CDR3 is 15 amino acids long. The germline V and J ends were trimmed by 1 base and 3 bases, with 11 bases remaining between them. DNA of the CDR3: TGTGCCAGCAGTTTATGGGGGGGGGCGACAGATACGCAGTATTTT. It yields the protein CASSLWGGATDTQYF.